The TCR beta chain under discussion was sequenced for a study of identifying expanded T cells in peripheral blood. As for this clone: Its antigen is as yet unknown.

Study-wide findings and caveats: Differentially abundant clones: approximately 1.3 between replicates, around 17 at approximately two weeks, less than 25 at four.

Some clones are missing from TCRdb's copy, which holds only in-frame ones; the method was immunoSEQ multiplex PCR. Among 80,000 to 90,000 clones listed, 89% were seen once. Sequencing was done on a sample of blood. This sequence was found in a person between 18 and 69 years old in good health.

CDR3 in amino acids: CASSTTLTGTDTQYF. The CDR3 bases are TGTGCCAGCAGCACTACCCTGACGGGCACAGATACGCAGTATTTT. The chain uses TRBV11-2 and TRBJ2-3, with D uncertain. This CDR3 has 15 residues. Germline assignment: CDR1 SGHAT and CDR2 FQNNGV. Trimming pared 5 bases from V and 1 base from J, leaving 13 bases between.